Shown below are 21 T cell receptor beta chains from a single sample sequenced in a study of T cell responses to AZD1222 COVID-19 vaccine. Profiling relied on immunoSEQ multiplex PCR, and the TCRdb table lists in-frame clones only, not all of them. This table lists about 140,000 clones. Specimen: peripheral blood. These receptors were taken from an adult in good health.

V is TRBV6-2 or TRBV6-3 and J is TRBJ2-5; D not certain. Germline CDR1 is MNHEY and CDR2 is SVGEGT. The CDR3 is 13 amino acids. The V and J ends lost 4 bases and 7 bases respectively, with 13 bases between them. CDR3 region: CASSFKLSGTQYF. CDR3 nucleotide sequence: TGTGCCAGCAGTTTCAAACTATCGGGGACCCAGTACTTC.

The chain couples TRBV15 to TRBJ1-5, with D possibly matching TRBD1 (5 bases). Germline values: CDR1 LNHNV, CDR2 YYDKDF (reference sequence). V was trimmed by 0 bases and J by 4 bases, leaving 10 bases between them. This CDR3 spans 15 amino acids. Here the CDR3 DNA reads TGTGCCACCAGCAGAGATGGGGGGATGAATCAGCCCCAGCATTTT. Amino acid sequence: CATSRDGGMNQPQHF.

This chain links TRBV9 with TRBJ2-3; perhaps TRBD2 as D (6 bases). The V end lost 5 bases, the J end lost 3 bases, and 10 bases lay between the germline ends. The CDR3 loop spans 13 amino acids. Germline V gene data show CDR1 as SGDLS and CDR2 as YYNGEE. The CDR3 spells CASRGAGTDTQYF. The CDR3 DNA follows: TGTGCCAGCAGAGGGGCGGGGACAGATACGCAGTATTTT.

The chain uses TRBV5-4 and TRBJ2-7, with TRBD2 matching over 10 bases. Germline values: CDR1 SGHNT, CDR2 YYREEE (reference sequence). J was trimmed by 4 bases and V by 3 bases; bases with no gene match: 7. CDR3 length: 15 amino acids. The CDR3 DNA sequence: TGTGCCAGCAGCTCCAGGACTAGCGGTGCATACGAGCAGTACTTC. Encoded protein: CASSSRTSGAYEQYF.

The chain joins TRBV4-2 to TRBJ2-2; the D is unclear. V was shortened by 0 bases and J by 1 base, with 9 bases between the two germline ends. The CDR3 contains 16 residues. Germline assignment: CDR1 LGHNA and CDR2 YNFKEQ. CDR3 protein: CASSQDAEENTGELFF. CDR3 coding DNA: TGTGCCAGCAGCCAAGATGCGGAAGAGAACACCGGGGAGCTGTTTTTT.

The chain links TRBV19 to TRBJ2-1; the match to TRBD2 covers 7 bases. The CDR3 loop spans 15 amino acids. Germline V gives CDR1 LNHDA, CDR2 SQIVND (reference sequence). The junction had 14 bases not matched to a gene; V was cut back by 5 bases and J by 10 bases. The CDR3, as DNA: TGTGCCAGTAGTCGGAGGGCTGCGGGGGTGGAAGAGCAGTTCTTC. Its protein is CASSRRAAGVEEQFF.

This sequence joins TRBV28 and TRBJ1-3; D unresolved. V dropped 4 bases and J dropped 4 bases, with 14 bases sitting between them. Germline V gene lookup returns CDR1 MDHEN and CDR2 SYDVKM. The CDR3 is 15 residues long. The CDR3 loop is CASSSNLARGNTIYF. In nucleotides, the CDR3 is TGTGCCAGCAGTTCCAATCTAGCGAGGGGAAACACCATATATTTT.

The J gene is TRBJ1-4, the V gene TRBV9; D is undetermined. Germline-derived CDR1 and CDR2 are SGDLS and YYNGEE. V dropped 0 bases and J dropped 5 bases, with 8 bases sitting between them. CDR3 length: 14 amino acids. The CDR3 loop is CASSVDEMNEKLFF. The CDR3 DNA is TGTGCCAGCAGCGTAGATGAGATGAATGAAAAACTGTTTTTT. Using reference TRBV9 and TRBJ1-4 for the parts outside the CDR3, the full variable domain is DSGVTQTPKHLITATGQRVTLRCSPRSGDLSVYWYQQSLDQGLQFLIQYYNGEERAKGNILERFSAQQFPDLHSELNLSSLELGDSALYFCASSVDEMNEKLFFGSGTQLSVL.

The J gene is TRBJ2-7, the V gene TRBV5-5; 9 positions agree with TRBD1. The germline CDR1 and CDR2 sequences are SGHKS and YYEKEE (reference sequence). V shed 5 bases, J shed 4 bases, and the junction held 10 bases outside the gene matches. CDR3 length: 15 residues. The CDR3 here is CASRLNRDRAYEQYF. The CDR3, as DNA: TGTGCCAGCAGACTAAACCGGGACAGGGCTTACGAGCAGTACTTC.

The CDR3 protein is CASSEAVGTVRGTEAFF. As DNA, the CDR3 is TGTGCCAGCAGTGAAGCGGTCGGGACAGTGAGGGGCACTGAAGCTTTCTTT. This rearrangement joins TRBV6-1 to TRBJ1-1, with 7 nucleotides matching TRBD1. This CDR3 has 17 amino acids. Germline loops: CDR1 MNHNS, CDR2 SASEGT. J lost 4 bases, V lost 0 bases, and 11 bases had no gene match.

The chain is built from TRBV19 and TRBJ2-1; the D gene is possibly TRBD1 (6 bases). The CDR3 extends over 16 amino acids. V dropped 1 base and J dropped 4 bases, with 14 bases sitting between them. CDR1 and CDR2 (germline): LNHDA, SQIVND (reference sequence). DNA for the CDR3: TGTGCCAGTAGTATAGCCCCCGGGACACTGTACAATGAGCAGTTCTTC. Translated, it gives CASSIAPGTLYNEQFF.

The CDR3 nucleotides are TGTGCCTGGAGCTACACCCCCCCAGGGGCGGCCCAACTTAATGGCTACACCTTC. This codes for CAWSYTPPGAAQLNGYTF. The chain has TRBV30 and TRBJ1-2, with D tentatively TRBD1 (6 bases). Germline V gene lookup returns CDR1 GTSNPN and CDR2 SVGIG (reference sequence). This CDR3 has 18 amino acids. The germline V and J ends were trimmed by 3 bases and 6 bases, with 29 bases remaining between them.

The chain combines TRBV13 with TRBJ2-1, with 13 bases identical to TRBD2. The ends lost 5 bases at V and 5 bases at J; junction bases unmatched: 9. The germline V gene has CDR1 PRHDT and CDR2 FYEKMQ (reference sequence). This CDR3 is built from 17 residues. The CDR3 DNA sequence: TGTGCCAGCAGCCCCCAGGGACTAGCGGGAATAAACAATGAGCAGTTCTTC. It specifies CASSPQGLAGINNEQFF.

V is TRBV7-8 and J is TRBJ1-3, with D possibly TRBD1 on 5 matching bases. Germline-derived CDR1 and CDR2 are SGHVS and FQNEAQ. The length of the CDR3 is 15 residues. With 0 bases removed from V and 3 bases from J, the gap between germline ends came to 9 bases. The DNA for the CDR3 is TGTGCCAGCAGCTTAGCGGCAGGGTTTGGAAACACCATATATTTT. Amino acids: CASSLAAGFGNTIYF.

The chain's CDR3 is CASSLHGTPEAFF. In DNA form, the CDR3 reads TGTGCCAGCAGTCTTCACGGGACTCCTGAAGCTTTCTTT. The rearrangement joins TRBV6-5 to TRBJ1-1; tentatively, D is TRBD1 (5 bases). The CDR3 covers 13 residues. Deletions cut 5 bases from V and 6 bases from J, with 13 bases between. Germline CDR1 reads MNHEY; CDR2 reads SVGAGI.

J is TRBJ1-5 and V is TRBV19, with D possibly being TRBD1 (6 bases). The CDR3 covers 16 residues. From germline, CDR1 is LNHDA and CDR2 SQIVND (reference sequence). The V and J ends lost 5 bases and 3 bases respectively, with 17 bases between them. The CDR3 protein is CASSQSGQIYNQPQHF. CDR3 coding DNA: TGTGCCAGTAGTCAATCCGGACAGATATACAATCAGCCCCAGCATTTT.

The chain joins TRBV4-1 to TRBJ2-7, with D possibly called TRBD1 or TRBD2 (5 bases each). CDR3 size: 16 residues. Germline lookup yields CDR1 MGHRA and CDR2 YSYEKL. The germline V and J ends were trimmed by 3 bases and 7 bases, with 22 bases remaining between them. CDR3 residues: CASSHSRDGGMGEQYF. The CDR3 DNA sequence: TGCGCCAGCAGCCACTCTCGGGACGGTGGGATGGGGGAGCAGTACTTC.

CDR3 amino acids: CASSEEGVRDGSYNSPLHF. The CDR3 nucleotides are TGTGCCAGCAGTGAAGAAGGGGTCAGGGACGGCTCCTATAATTCACCCCTCCACTTT. The chain combines TRBV2 with TRBJ1-6; possible D gene TRBD1, 5 bases. CDR1 is SNHLY and CDR2 is FYNNEI in the germline V gene. CDR3 size: 19 residues. V gave up 1 base and J gave up 0 bases, with 16 bases separating them. Full variable domain (rest looked up from reference TRBV2 and TRBJ1-6): EPEVTQTPSHQVTQMGQEVILRCVPISNHLYFYWYRQILGQKVEFLVSFYNNEISEKSEIFDDQFSVERPDGSNFTLKIRSTKLEDSAMYFCASSEEGVRDGSYNSPLHFGNGTRLTVT.

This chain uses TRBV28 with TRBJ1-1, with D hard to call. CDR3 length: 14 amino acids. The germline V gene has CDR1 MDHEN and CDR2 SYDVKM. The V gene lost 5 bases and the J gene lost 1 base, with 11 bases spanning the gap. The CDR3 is CASSPFRGNTEAFF. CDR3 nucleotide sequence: TGTGCCAGCAGTCCATTCCGAGGGAACACTGAAGCTTTCTTT.

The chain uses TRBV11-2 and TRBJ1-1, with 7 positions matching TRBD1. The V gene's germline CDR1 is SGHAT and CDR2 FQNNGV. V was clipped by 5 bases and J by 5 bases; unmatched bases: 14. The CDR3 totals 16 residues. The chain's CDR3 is CASSLSPDRWGTEAFF. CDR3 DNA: TGTGCCAGCAGCCTTAGCCCGGACAGGTGGGGAACTGAAGCTTTCTTT.

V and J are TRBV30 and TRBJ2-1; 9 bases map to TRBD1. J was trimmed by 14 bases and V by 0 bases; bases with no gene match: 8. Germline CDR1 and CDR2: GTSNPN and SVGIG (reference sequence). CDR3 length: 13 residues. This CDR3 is CAWSVTGTGREFF. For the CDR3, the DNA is TGTGCCTGGAGTGTAACGGGGACAGGGAGGGAGTTCTTC. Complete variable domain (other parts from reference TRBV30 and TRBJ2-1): SQTIHQWPATLVQPVGSPLSLECTVEGTSNPNLYWYRQAAGRGLQLLFYSVGIGQISSEVPQNLSASRPQDRQFILSSKKLLLSDSGFYLCAWSVTGTGREFFGPGTRLTVL.